This T cell receptor beta chain was obtained from a study of T-cell memory formation after mild COVID-19. Study-wide background: The two donors had largely donor-specific TCR clusters.

TCRdb itself ran the 5' RACE reads through MiXCR, one entry per CDR3 protein. This repertoire shows 430,000 or so distinct CDR3 sequences, around a quarter found once; its top ten account for around 12%. The CDR3 covers 11 residues. Germline lookup yields CDR1 MGHDK and CDR2 SYGVNS. V was clipped by 6 bases and J by 1 base, with 3 bases between them. Regarding the study as a whole: Unconfirmed was the SARS-CoV-2 specificity of second-wave clones that peaked on day 37. Pre-infection memory contained some responding clones, which suggested that cross-reactive memory had joined. While clones contracting from day 15 to 85 were balanced between CD4 and CD8, later expanders leaned CD4+.

In this sample, this clonotype turned up a few times. Antigen unknown. This chain links TRBV25-1 with TRBJ1-2, with D unclear. This TCR was sampled from an adult woman who had mild COVID-19 (a few samples of this study predate the infection). Cell type and time point are not known. The sample taken for sequencing was PBMCs or a T cell subset sorted from them (not recorded which). CDR3 DNA sequence: TGTGCCAGCAGATTTAACTATGGCTACACCTTC. It is translated as CASRFNYGYTF.